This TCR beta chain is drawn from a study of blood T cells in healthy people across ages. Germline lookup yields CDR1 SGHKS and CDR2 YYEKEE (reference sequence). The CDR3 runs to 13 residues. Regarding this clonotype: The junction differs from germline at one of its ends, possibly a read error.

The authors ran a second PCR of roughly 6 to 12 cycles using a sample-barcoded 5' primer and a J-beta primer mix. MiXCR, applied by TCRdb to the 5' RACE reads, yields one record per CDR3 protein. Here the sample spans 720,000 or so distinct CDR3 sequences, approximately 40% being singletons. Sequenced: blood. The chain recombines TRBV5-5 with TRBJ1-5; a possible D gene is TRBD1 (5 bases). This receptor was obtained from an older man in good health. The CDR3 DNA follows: TGTGCCAGCAGCTTAGACAGAGTTCAGCCCCGGCATTTT. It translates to CASSLDRVQPRHF.